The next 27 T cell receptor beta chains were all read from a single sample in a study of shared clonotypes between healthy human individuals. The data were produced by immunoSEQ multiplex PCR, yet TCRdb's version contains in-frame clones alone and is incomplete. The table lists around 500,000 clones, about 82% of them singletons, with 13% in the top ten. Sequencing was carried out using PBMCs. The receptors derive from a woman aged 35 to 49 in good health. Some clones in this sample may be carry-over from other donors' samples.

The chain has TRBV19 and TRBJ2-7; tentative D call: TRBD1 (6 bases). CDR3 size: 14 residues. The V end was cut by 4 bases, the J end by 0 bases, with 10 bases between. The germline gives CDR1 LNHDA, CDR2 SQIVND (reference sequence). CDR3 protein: CASSKDRISYEQYF. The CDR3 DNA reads TGTGCCAGTAGTAAGGACAGAATCTCCTACGAGCAGTACTTC.

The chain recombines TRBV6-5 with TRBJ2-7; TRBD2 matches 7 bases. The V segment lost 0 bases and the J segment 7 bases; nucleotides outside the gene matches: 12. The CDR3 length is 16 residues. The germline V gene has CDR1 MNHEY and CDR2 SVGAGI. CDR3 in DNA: TGTGCCAGCAGTTACTCACCTAGCGGACCGATGTGGGAGCAGTACTTC. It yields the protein CASSYSPSGPMWEQYF.

CDR3 region: CASSLVVRERDTQYF. DNA for the CDR3: TGTGCCAGCAGTTTAGTTGTGCGGGAGAGGGATACGCAGTATTTT. The chain employs TRBV28 and TRBJ2-3; 7 bases map to TRBD2. Germline assignment: CDR1 MDHEN and CDR2 SYDVKM. The CDR3 contains 15 residues. V was pared by 2 bases and J by 6 bases, with 8 bases of the junction left unmatched.

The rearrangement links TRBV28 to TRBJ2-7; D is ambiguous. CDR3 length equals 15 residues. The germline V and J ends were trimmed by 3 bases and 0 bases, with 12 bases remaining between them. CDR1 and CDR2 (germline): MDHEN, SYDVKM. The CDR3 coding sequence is TGTGCCAGCAGTTTTCTCGGGCGTAACTCCTACGAGCAGTACTTC. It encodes CASSFLGRNSYEQYF.

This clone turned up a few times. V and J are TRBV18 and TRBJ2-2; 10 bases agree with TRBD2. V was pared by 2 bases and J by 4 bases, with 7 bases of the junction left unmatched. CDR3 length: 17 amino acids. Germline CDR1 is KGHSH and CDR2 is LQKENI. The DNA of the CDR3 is TGTGCCAGCTCACCATTTCCGGTAGCGGGAGGCACCGGGGAGCTGTTTTTT. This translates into CASSPFPVAGGTGELFF.

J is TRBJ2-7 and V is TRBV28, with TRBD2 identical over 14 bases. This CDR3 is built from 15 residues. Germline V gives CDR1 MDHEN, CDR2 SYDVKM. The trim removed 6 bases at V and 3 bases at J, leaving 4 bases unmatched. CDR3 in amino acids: CASSPGLAGVYEQYF. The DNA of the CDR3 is TGTGCCAGCAGCCCGGGACTAGCGGGAGTCTACGAGCAGTACTTC.

This CDR3 is CASSPGTSEYEQYF. Written as DNA, the CDR3 is TGTGCCAGCAGCCCAGGGACTAGCGAATACGAGCAGTACTTC. The rearrangement links TRBV7-9 to TRBJ2-7; 10 nucleotides align to TRBD2. This CDR3 region has 14 residues. The germline CDR1 and CDR2 sequences are SEHNR and FQNEAQ (reference sequence). After removal of 5 bases from V and 4 bases from J, the junction contained 5 bases not matched to a gene.

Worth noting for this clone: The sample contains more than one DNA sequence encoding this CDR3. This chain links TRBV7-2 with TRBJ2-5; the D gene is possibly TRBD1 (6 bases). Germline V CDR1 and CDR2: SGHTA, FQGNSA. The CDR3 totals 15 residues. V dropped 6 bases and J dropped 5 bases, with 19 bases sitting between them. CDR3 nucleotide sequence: TGTGCCAGCAGGACCACAGGGTCCTCCGGGGAGACCCAGTACTTC. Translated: CASRTTGSSGETQYF.

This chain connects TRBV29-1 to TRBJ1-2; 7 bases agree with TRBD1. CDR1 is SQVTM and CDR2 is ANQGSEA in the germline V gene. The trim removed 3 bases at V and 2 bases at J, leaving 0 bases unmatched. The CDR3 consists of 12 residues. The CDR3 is CSVEDRNYGYTF. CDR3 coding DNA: TGCAGCGTTGAGGACAGGAACTATGGCTACACCTTC.

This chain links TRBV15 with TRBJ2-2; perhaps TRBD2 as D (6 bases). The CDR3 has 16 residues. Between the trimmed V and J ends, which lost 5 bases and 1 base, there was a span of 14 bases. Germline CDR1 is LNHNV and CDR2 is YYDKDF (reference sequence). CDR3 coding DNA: TGTGCCACCAGCCCGAGGGGACTGAAGAACACCGGGGAGCTGTTTTTT. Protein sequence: CATSPRGLKNTGELFF.

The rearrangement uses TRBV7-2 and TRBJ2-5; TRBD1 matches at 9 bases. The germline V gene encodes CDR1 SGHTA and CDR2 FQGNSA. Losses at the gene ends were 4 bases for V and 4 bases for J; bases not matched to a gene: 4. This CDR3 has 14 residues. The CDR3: CASSWGQGLETQYF. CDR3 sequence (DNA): TGTGCCAGCAGCTGGGGACAGGGTTTAGAGACCCAGTACTTC.

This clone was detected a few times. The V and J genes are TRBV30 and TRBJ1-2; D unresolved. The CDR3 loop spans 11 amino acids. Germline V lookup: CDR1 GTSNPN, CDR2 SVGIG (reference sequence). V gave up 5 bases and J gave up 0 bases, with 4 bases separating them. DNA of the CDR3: TGTGCCTGGGGGACTAACTATGGCTACACCTTC. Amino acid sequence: CAWGTNYGYTF.

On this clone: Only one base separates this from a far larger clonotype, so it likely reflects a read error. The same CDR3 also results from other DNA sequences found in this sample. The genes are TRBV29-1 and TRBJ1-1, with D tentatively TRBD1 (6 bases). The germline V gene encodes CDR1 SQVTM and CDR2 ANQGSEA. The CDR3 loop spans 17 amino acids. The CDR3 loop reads CSVEDPNGRGMGTEAFF. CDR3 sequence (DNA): TGCAGCGTTGAAGATCCCAACGGGAGGGGGATGGGCACTGAAGCTTTCTTC.

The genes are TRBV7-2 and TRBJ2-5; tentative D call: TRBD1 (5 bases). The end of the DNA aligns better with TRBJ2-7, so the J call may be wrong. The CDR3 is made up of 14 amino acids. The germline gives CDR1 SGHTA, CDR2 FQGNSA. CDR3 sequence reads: CASSFFDRSYEQYF. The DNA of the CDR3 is TGTGCCAGCAGTTTCTTTGACAGATCCTACGAGCAGTACTTC.

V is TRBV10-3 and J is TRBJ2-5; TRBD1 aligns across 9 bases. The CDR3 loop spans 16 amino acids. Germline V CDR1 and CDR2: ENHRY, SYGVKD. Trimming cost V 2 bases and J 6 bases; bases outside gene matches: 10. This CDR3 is CAISEGGTGYIQTQYF. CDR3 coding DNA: TGTGCCATCAGTGAGGGGGGGACAGGGTACATTCAGACCCAGTACTTC.

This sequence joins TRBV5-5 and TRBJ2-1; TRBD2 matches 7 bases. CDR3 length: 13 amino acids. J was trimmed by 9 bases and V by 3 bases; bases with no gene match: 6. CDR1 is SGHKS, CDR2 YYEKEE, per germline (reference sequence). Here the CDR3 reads CASSSVTGGEQFF. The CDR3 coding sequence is TGTGCCAGCAGCTCTGTCACGGGGGGTGAGCAGTTCTTC.

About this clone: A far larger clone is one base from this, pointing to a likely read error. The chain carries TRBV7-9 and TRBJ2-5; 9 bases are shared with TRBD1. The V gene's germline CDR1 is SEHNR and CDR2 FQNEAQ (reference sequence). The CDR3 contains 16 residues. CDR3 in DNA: TGTGTCAGCAGCCTCCGGGACAGGGCTTACCAAGAGACCCAGTACTTC. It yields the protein CVSSLRDRAYQETQYF.

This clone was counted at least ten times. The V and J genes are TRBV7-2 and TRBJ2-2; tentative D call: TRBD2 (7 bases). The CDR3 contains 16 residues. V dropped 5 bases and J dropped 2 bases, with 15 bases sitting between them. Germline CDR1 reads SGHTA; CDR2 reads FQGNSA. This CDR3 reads CASSTQGLPNTGELFF. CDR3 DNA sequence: TGTGCCAGCAGCACACAGGGACTACCCAACACCGGGGAGCTGTTTTTT.

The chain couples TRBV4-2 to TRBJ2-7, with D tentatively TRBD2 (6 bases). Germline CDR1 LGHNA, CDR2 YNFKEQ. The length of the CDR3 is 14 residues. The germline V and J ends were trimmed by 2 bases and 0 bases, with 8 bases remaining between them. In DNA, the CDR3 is TGTGCCAGCAGCCAATCCGGGAGCTCCTACGAGCAGTACTTC. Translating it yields CASSQSGSSYEQYF.

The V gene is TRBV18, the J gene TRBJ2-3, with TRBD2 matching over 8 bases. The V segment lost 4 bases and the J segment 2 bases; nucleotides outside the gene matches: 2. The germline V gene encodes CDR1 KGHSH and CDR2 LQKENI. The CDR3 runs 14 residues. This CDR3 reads CASSRSGNTDTQYF. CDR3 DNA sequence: TGTGCCAGCTCACGTAGCGGGAACACAGATACGCAGTATTTT.

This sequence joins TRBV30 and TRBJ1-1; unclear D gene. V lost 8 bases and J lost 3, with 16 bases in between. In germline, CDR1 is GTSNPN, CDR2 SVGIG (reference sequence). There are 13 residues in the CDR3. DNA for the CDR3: TGTGCCCAAACGAGAAATCGGGACACTGAAGCTTTCTTT. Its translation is CAQTRNRDTEAFF.

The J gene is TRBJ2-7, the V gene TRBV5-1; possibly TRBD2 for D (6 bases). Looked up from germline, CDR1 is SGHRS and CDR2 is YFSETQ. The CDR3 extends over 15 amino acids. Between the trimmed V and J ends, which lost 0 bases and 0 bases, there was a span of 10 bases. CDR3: CASSLVRGLSYEQYF. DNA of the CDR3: TGCGCCAGCAGCTTGGTTAGGGGACTCTCCTACGAGCAGTACTTC.

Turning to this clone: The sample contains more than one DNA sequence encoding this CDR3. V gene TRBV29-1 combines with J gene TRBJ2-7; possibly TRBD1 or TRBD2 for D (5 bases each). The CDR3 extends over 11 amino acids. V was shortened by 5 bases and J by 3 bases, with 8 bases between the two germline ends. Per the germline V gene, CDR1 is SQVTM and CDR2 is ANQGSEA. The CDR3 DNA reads TGCAGCGTTCGGGACCACTACGAGCAGTACTTC. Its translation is CSVRDHYEQYF.

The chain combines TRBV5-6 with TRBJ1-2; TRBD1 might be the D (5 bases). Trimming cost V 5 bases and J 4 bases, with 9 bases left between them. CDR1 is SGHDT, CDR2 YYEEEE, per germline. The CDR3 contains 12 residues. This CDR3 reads CASSWDGYGYTF. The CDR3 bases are TGTGCCAGCAGTTGGGACGGCTATGGCTACACCTTC.

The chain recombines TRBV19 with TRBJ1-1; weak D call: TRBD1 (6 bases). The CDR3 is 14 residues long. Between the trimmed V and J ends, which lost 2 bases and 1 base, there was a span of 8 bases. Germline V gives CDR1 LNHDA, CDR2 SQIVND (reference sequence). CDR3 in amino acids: CASSIYRENTEAFF. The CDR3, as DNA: TGTGCCAGTAGTATATACAGGGAGAACACTGAAGCTTTCTTT. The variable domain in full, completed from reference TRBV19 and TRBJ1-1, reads DGGITQSPKYLFRKEGQNVTLSCEQNLNHDAMYWYRQDPGQGLRLIYYSQIVNDFQKGDIAEGYSVSREKKESFPLTVTSAQKNPTAFYLCASSIYRENTEAFFGQGTRLTVV.

The CDR3 nucleotides read TGTGCCAGCAGTCCCCAGGGTCGTCCCACCTACGAGCAGTACTTC. Translation gives CASSPQGRPTYEQYF. This chain joins TRBV6-5 and TRBJ2-7; a possible D gene is TRBD1 (5 bases). The CDR3 is 15 residues long. Per germline, CDR1 MNHEY and CDR2 SVGAGI. V dropped 5 bases and J dropped 2 bases, with 16 bases sitting between them.

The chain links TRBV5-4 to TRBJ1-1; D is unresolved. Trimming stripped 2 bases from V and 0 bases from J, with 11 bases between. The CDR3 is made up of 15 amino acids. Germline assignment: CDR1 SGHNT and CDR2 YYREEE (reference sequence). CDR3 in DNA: TGTGCCAGCAGCTTAGGACGGTACATGAACACTGAAGCTTTCTTT. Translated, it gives CASSLGRYMNTEAFF.